This T cell receptor (beta chain) was observed in a study of cytomegalovirus exposure and HLA in healthy donors. The donors were members of the validation cohort comprising about 120 subjects, separate from the roughly 690-subject first cohort. This table comes from immunoSEQ multiplex PCR, and its TCRdb copy is limited to in-frame clones, with some not included. This repertoire shows about 82,000 clones, 85% to 95% found once; its top ten account for about 0.68%. Points from the study as a whole: The study designated over 150 TCR beta chains cytomegalovirus-associated.

Germline V gene sequence: CDR1 SGHNT, CDR2 YENEEA. V lost 2 bases to trimming and J lost 3 bases, with 11 bases between them. The CDR3 sequence is 14 residues long. Details on this clone: The antigen is undetermined.

The chain employs TRBV11-3 and TRBJ2-7, with a tentative D call TRBD2 (5 bases). The specimen was PBMCs. This receptor was obtained from a man between 18 and 35 years old in good health and CMV-seronegative. The CDR3 reads CASSLTAGNYEQYF. In DNA, the CDR3 is TGTGCCAGCAGCTTAACTGCCGGGAACTACGAGCAGTACTTC. Combining the CDR3 with reference TRBV11-3 and TRBJ2-7 gives the whole variable domain EAGVVQSPRYKIIEKKQPVAFWCNPISGHNTLYWYLQNLGQGPELLIRYENEEAVDDSQLPKDRFSAERLKGVDSTLKIQPAELGDSAVYLCASSLTAGNYEQYFGPGTRLTVT.